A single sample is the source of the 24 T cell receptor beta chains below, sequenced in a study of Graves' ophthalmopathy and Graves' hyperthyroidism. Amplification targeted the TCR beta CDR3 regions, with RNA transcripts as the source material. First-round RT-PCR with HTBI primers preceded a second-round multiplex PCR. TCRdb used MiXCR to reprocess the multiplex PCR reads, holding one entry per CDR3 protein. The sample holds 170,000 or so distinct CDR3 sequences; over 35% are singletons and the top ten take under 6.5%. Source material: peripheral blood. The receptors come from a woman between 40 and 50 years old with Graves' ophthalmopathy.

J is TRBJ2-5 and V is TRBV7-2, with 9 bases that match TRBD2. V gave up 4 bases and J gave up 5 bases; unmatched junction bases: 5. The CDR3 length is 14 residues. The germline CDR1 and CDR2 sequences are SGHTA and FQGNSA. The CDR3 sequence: CASSSGLAMETQYF. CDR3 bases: TGTGCCAGCAGCTCCGGACTAGCGATGGAGACCCAGTACTTC.

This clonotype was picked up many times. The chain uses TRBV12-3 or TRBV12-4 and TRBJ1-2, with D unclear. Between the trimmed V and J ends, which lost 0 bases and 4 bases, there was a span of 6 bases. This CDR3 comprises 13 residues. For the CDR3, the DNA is TGTGCCAGCAGTTTAGCCGGGTCCTATGGCTACACCTTC. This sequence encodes CASSLAGSYGYTF.

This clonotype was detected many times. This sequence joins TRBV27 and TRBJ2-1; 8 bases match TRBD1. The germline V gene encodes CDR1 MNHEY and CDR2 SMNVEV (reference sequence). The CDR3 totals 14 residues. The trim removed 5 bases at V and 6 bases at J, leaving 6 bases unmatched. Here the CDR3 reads CASSNRGQGNEQFF. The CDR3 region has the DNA TGTGCCAGCAGTAACCGCGGACAGGGCAATGAGCAGTTCTTC.

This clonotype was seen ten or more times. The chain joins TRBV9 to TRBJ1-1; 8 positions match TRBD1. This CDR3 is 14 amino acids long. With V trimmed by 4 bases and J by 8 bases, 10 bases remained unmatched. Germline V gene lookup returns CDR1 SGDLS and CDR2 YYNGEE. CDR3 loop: CASSKQGDALEAFF. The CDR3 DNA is TGTGCCAGCAGCAAACAGGGGGATGCTTTAGAAGCTTTCTTT.

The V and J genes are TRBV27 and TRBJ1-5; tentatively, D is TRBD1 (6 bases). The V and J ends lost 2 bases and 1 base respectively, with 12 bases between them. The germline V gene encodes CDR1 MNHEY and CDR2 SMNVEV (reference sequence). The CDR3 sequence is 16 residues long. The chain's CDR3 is CASSLLAQGSNQPQHF. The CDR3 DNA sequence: TGTGCCAGCAGTTTACTCGCCCAGGGGAGCAATCAGCCCCAGCATTTT.

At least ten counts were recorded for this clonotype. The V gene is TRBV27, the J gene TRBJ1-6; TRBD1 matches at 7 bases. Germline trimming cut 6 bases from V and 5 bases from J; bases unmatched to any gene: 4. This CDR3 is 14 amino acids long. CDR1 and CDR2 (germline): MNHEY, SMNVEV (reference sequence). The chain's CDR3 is CASSPDRDNSPLHF. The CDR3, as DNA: TGTGCCAGCAGCCCTGACAGGGATAATTCACCCCTCCACTTT.

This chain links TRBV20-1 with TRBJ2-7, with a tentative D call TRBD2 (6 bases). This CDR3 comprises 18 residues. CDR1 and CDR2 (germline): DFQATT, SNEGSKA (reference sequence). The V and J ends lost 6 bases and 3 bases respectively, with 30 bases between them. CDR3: CSAGPHATSPFYLYEQYF. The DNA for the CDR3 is TGCAGTGCCGGGCCCCATGCGACTAGTCCGTTTTACCTCTACGAGCAGTACTTC.

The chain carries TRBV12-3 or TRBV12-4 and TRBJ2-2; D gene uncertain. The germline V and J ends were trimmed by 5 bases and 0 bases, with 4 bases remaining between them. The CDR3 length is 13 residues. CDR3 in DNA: TGTGCCAGCAGTGACTCGAACACCGGGGAGCTGTTTTTT. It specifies CASSDSNTGELFF.

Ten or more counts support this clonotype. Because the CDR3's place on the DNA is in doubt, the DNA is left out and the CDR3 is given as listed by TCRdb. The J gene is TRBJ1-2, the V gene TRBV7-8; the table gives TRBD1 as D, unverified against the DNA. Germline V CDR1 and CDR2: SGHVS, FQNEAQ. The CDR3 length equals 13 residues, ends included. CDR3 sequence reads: CATGTGANYGCTF.

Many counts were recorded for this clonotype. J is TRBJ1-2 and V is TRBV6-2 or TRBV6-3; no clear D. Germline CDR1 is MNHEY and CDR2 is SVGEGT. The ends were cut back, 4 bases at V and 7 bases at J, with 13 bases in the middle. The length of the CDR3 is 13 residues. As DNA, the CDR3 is TGTGCCAGCAGTTTACGACTAATGGTTGGCTACACCTTC. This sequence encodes CASSLRLMVGYTF.

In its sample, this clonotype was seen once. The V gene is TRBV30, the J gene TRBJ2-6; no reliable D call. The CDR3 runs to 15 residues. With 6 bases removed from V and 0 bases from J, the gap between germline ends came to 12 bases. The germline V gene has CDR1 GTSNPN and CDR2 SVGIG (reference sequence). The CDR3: CACPKGLSGANVLTF. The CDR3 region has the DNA TGTGCCTGTCCCAAAGGGCTCTCTGGGGCCAACGTCCTGACTTTC.

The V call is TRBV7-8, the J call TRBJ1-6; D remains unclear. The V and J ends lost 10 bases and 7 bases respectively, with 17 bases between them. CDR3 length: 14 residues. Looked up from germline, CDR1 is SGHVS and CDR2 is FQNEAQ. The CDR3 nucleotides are TGTGCCACCCGTGCATGGGGATTGAATTCACCCCTCCACTTT. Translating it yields CATRAWGLNSPLHF.

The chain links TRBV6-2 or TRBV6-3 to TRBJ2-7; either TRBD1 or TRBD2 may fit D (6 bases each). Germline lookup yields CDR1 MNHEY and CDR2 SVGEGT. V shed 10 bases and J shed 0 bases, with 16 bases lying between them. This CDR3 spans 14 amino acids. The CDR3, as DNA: TGTGCCACAACGGGGGCGGAGGGCTCCTACGAGCAGTACTTC. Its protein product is CATTGAEGSYEQYF.

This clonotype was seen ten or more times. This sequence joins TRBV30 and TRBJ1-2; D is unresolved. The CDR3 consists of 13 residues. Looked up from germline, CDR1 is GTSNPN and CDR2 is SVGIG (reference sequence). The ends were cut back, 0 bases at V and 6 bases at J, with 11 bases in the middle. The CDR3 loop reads CAWSVYWDDGYTF. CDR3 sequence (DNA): TGTGCCTGGAGTGTATATTGGGATGATGGCTACACCTTC.

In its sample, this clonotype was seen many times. The DNA for the CDR3 is TGCAGTGCTAGACAGGGCTCCTACGAGCAGTACTTC. It codes for CSARQGSYEQYF. The rearrangement joins TRBV20-1 to TRBJ2-7; tentative D call: TRBD1 (5 bases). The CDR3 sequence is 12 residues long. The germline V and J ends were trimmed by 2 bases and 0 bases, with 5 bases remaining between them. Germline V CDR1 and CDR2: DFQATT, SNEGSKA (reference sequence).

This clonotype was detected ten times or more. This CDR3 is CASSLEGPSWTEAFF. In DNA, the CDR3 is TGCGCCAGCAGCTTGGAGGGGCCGTCCTGGACTGAAGCTTTCTTT. The chain couples TRBV5-1 to TRBJ1-1; D perhaps matches TRBD1 (5 bases). V was shortened by 0 bases and J by 5 bases, with 14 bases between the two germline ends. Germline V gene lookup returns CDR1 SGHRS and CDR2 YFSETQ. The CDR3 has 15 amino acids.

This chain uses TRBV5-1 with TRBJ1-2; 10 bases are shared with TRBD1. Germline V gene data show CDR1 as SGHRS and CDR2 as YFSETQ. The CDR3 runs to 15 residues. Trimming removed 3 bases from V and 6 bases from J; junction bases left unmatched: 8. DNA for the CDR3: TGCGCCAGCAGCTCCTCCGGGACAGGGGTCAATGGCTACACCTTC. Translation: CASSSSGTGVNGYTF.

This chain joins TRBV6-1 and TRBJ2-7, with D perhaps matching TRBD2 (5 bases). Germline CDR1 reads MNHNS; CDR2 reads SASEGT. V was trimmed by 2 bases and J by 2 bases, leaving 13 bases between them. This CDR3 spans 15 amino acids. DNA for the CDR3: TGTGCCAGCAGTGAAAGGGCTGCGGGTGCCTACGAGCAGTACTTC. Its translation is CASSERAAGAYEQYF.

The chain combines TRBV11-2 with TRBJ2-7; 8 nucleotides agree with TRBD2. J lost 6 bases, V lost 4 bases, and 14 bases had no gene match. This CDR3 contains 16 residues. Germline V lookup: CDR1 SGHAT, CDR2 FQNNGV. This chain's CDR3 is CASSSRGAGELSEQYF. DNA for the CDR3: TGTGCCAGCAGCTCCCGGGGAGCGGGAGAATTGAGCGAGCAGTACTTC.

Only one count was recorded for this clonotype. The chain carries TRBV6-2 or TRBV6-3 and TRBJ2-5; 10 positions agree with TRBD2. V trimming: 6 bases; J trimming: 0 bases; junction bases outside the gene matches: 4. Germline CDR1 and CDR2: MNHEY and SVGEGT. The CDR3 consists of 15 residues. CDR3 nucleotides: TGTGCCAGCAGACCACTAGCGGGGCACCAAGAGACCCAGTACTTC. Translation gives CASRPLAGHQETQYF.

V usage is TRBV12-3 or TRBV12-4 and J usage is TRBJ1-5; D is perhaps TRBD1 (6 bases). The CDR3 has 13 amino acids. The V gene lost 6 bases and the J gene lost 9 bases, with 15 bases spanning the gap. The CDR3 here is CASSRQVQRPQHF. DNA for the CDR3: TGTGCCAGCAGCCGACAGGTCCAACGGCCCCAGCATTTT.

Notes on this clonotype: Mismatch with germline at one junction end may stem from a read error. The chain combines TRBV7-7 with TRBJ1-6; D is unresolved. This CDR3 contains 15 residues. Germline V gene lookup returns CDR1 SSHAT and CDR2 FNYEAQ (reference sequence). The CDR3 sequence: CASSLDDDANSPLHF. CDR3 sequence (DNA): TGTGCTAGCAGCTTAGATGATGACGCCAATTCACCCCTCCACTTT.

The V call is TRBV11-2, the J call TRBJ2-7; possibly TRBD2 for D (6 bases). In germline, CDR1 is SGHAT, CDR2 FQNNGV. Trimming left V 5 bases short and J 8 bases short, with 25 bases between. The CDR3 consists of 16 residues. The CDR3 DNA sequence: TGTGCCAGCAGCCCTAGTGTCCGACTAGGGCTATTCAAGCAGTACTTC. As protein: CASSPSVRLGLFKQYF.

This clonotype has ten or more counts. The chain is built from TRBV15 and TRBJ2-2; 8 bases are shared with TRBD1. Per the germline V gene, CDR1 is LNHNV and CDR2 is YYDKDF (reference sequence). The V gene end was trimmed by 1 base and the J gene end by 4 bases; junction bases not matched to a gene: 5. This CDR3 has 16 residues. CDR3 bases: TGTGCCACCAGCAGAGGCGGACAGGGACGCACCGGGGAGCTGTTTTTT. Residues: CATSRGGQGRTGELFF.